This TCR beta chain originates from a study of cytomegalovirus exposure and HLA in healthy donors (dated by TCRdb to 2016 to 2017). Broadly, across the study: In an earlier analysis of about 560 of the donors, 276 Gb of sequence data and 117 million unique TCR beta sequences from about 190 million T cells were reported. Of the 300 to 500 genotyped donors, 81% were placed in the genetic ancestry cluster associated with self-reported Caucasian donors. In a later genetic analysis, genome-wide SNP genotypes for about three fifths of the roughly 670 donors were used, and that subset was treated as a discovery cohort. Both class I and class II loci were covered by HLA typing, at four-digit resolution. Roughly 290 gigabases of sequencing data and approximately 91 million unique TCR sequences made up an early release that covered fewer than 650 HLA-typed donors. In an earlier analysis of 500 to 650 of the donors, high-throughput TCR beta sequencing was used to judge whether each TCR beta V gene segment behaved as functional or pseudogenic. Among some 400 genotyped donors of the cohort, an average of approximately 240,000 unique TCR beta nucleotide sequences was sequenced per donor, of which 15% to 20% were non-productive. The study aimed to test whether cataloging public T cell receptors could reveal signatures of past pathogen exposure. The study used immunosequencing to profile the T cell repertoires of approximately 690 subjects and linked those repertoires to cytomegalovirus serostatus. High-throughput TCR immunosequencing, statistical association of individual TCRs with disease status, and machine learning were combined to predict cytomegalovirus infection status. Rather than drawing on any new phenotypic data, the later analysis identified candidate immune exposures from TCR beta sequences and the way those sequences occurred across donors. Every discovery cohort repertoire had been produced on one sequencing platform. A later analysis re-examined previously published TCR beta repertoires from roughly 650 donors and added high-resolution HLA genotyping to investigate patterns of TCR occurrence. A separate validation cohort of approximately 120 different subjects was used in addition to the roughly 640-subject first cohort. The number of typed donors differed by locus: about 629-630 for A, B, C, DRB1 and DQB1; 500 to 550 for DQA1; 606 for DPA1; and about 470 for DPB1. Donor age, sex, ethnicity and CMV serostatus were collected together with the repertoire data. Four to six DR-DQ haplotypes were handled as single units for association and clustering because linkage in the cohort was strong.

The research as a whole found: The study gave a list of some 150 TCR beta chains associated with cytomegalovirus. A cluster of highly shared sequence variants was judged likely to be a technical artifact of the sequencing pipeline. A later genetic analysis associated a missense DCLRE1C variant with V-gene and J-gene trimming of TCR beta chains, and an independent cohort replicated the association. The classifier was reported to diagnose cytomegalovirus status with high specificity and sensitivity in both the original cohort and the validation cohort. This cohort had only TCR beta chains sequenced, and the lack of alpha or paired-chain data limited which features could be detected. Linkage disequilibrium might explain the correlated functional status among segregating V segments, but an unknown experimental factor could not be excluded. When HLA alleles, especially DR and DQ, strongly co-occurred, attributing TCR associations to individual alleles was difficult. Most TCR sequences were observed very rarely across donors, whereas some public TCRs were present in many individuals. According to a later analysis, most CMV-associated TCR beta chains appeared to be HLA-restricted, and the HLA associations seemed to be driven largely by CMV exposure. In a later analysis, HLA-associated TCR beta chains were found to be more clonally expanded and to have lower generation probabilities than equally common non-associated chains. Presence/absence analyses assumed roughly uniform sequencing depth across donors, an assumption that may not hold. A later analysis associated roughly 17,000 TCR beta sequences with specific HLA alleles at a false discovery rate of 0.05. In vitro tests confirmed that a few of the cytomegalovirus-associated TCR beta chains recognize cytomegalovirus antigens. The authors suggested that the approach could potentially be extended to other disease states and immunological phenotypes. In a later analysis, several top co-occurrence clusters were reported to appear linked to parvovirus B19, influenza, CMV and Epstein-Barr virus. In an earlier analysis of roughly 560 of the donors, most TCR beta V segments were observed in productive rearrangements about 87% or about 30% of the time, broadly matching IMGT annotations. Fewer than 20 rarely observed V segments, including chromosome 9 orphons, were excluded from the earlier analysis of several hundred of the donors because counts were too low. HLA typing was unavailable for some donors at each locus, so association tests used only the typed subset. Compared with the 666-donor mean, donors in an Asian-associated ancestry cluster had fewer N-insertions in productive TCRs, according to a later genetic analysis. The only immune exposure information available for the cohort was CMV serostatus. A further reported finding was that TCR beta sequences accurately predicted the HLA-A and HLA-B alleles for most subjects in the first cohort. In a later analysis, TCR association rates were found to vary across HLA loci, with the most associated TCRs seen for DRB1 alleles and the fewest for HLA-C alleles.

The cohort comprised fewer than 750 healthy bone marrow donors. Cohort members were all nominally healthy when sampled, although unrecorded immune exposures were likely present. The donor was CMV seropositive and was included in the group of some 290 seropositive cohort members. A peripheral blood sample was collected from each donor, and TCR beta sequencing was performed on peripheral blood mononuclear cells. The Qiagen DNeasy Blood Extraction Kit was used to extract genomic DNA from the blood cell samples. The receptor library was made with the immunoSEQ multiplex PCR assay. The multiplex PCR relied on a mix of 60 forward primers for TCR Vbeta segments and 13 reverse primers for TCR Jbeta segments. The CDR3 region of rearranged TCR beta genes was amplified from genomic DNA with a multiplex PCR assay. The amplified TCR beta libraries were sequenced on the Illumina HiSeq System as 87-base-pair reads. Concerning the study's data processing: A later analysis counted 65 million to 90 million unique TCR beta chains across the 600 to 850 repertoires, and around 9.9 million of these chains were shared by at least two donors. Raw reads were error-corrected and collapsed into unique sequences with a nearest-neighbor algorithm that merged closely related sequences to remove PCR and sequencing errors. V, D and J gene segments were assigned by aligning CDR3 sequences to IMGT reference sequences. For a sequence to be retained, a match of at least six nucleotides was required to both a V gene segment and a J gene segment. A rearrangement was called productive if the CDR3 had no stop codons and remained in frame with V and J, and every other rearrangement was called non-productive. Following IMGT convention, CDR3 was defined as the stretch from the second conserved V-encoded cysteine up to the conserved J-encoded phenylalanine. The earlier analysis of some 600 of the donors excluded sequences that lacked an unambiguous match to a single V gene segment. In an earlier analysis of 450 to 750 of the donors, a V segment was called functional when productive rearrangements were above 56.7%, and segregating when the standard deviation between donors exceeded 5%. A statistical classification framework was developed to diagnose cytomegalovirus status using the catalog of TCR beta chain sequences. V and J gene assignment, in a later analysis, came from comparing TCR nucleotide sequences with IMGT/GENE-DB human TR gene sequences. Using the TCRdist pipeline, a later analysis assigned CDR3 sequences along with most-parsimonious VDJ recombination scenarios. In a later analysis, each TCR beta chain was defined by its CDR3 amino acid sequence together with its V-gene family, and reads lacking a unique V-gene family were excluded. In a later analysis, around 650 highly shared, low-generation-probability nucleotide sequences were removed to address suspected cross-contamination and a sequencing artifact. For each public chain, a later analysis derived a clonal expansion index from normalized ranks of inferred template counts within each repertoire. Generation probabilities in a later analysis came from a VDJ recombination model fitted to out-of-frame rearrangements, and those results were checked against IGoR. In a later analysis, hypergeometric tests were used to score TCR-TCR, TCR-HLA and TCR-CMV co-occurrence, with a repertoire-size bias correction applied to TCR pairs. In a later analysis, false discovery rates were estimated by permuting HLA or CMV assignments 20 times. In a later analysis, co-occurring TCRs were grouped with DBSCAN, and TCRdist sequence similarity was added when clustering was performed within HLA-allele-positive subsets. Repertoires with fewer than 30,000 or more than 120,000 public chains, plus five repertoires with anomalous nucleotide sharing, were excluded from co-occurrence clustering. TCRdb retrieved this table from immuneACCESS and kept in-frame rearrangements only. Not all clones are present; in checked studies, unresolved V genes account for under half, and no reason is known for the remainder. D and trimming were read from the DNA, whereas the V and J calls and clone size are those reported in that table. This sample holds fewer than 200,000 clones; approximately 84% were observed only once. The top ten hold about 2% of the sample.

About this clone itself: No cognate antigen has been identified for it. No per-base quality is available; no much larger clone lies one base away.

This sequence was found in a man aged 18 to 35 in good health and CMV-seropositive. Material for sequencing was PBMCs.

The CDR3 is CASSVGGLGLGYEQFF. The nucleotide sequence is given as TGTGCCAGCAGCGTAGGGGGACTTGGCTTGGGGTATGAGCAGTTCTTC. The rearranged segments are TRBV9 and TRBJ2-1, with a tentative D gene TRBD2 over 6 matching bases. CDR1 and CDR2 (SGDLS, YYNGEE) derive from the germline V gene. Spanning cysteine to phenylalanine, the CDR3 consists of 16 amino acids. The sequence is cut down to CDR3 DNA, 48 bases in frame from base 1. V is cut by 0 bases and J by 8 bases, and the space between the germline ends is 18 bases. Joined to the reference TRBV9 and TRBJ2-1 proteins, this CDR3 gives the full variable domain: DSGVTQTPKHLITATGQRVTLRCSPRSGDLSVYWYQQSLDQGLQFLIQYYNGEERAKGNILERFSAQQFPDLHSELNLSSLELGDSALYFCASSVGGLGLGYEQFFGPGTRLTVL.